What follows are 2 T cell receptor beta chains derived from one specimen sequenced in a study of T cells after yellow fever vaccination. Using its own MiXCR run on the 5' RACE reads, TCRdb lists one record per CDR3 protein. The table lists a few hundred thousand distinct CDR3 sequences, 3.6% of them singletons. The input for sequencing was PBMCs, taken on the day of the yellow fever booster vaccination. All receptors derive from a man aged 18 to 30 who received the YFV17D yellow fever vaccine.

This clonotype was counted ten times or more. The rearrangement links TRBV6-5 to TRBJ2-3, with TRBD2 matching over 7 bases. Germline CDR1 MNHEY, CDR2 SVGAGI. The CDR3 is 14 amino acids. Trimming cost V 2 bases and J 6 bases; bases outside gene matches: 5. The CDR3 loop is CASSYLAGDDTQYF. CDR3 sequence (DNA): TGTGCCAGCAGTTACCTGGCGGGGGATGATACGCAGTATTTT.

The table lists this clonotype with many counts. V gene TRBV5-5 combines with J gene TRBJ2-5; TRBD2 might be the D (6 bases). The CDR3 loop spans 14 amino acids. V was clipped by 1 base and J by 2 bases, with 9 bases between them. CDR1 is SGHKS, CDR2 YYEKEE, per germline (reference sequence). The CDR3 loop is CASSLWGEQETQYF. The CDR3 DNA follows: TGTGCCAGCAGCTTGTGGGGGGAGCAAGAGACCCAGTACTTC. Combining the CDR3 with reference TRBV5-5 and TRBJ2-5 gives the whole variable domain DAGVTQSPTHLIKTRGQQVTLRCSPISGHKSVSWYQQVLGQGPQFIFQYYEKEERGRGNFPDRFSARQFPNYSSELNVNALLLGDSALYLCASSLWGEQETQYFGPGTRLLVL.